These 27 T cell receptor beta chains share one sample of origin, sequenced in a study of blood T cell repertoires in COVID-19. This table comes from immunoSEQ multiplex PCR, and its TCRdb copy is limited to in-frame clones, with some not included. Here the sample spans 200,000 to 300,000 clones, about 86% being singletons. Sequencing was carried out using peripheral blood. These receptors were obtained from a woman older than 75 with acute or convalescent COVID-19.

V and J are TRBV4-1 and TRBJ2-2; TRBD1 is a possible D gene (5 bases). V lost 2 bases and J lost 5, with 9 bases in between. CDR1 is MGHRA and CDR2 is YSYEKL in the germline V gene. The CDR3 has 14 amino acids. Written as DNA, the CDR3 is TGCGCCAGCAGCCAACCCAGGGTTACCGGGGAGCTGTTTTTT. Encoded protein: CASSQPRVTGELFF.

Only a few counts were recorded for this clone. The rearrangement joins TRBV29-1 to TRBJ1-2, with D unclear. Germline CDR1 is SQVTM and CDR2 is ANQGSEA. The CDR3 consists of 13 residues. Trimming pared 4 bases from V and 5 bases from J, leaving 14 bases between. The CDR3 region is CSVVGFGGYGYTF. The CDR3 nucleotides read TGCAGCGTTGTAGGGTTTGGCGGGTATGGCTACACCTTC.

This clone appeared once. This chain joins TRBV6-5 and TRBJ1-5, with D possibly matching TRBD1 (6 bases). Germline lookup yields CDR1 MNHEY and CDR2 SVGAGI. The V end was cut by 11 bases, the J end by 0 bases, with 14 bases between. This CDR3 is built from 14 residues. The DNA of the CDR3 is TGTGCCGCCGACGGACAGTATAGCAATCAGCCCCAGCATTTT. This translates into CAADGQYSNQPQHF.

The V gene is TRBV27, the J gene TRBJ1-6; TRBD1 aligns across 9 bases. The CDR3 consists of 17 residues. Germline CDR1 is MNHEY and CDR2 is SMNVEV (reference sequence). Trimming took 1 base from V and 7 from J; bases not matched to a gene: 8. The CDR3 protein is CASSLFPNRGLNSPLHF. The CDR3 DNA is TGTGCCAGCAGTTTATTCCCTAACAGGGGGCTGAATTCACCCCTCCACTTT.

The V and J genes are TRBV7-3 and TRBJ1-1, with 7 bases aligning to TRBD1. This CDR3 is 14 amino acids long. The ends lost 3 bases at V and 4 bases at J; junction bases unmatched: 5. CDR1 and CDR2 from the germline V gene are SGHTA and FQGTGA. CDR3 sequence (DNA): TGTGCCAGCAGCTTGGACAGGTGGAGCACTGAAGCTTTCTTT. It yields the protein CASSLDRWSTEAFF.

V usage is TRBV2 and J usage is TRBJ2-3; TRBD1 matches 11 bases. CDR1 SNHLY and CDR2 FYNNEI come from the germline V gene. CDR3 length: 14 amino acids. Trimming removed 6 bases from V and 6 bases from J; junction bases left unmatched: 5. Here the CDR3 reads CASRWGQGGDTQYF. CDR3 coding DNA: TGTGCCAGCAGATGGGGACAGGGGGGGGATACGCAGTATTTT.

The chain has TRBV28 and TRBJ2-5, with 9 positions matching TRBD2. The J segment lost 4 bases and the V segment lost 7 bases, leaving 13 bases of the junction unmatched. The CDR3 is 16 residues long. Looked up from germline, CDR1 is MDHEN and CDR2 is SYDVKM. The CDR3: CASTPGVAGAGETQYF. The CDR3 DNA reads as TGTGCCAGCACCCCGGGAGTAGCGGGGGCGGGAGAGACCCAGTACTTC.

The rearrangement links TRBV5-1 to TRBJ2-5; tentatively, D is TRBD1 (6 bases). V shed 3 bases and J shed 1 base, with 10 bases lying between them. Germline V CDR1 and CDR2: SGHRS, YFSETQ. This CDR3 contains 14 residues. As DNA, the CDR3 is TGCGCCAGCAGCTATGGGACACCCCAAGAGACCCAGTACTTC. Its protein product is CASSYGTPQETQYF.

CDR3 nucleotides: TGTGCCAGCCGAGTCTGGGGACAGGGCGCAGATACGCAGTATTTT. This codes for CASRVWGQGADTQYF. J is TRBJ2-3 and V is TRBV27, with TRBD1 matching over 9 bases. CDR1 MNHEY and CDR2 SMNVEV come from the germline V gene (reference sequence). With 8 bases clipped from V and 4 bases from J, the junction kept 10 bases outside the gene matches. The CDR3 covers 15 residues.

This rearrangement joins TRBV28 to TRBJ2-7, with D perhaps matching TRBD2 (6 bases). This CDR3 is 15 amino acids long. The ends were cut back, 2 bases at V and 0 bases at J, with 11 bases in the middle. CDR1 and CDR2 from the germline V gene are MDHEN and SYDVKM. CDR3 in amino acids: CASSLTRGASYEQYF. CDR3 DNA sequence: TGTGCCAGCAGTTTAACGCGGGGAGCCTCCTACGAGCAGTACTTC. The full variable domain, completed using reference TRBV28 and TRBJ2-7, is DVKVTQSSRYLVKRTGEKVFLECVQDMDHENMFWYRQDPGLGLRLIYFSYDVKMKEKGDIPEGYSVSREKKERFSLILESASTNQTSMYLCASSLTRGASYEQYFGPGTRLTVT.

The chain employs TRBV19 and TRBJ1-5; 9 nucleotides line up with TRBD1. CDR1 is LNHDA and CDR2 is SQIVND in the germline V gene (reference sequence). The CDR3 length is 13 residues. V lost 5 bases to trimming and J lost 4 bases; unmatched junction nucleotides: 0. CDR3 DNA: TGTGCCAGTAGTGGGACAGGGAATCAGCCCCAGCATTTT. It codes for CASSGTGNQPQHF. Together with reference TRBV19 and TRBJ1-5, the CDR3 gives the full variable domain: DGGITQSPKYLFRKEGQNVTLSCEQNLNHDAMYWYRQDPGQGLRLIYYSQIVNDFQKGDIAEGYSVSREKKESFPLTVTSAQKNPTAFYLCASSGTGNQPQHFGDGTRLSIL.

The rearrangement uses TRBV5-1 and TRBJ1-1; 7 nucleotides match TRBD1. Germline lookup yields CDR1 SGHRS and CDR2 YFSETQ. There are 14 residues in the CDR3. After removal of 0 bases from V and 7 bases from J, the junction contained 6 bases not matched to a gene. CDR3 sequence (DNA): TGCGCCAGCAGCTTGGACGCGACAGGGATTGAAGCTTTCTTT. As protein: CASSLDATGIEAFF.

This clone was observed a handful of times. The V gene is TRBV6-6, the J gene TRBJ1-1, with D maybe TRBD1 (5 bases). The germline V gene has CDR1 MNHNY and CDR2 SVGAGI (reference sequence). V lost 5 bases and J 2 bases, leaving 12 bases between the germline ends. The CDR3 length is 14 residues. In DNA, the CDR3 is TGTGCCAGCAGTCGCAGGGCGGAAAACACTGAAGCTTTCTTT. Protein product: CASSRRAENTEAFF.

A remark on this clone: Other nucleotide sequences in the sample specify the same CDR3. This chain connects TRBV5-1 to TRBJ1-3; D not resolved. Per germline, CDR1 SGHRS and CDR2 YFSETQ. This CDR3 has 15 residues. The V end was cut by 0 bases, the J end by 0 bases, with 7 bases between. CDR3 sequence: CASSLGSSSGNTIYF. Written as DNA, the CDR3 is TGCGCCAGCAGCTTGGGCTCTAGCTCTGGAAACACCATATATTTT.

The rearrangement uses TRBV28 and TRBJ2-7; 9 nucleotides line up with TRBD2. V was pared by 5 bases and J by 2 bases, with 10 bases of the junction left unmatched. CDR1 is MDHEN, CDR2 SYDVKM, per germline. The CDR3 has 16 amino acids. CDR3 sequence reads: CASSPPTSGGPYEQYF. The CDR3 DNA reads TGTGCCAGCAGTCCCCCCACCAGCGGGGGGCCCTACGAGCAGTACTTC.

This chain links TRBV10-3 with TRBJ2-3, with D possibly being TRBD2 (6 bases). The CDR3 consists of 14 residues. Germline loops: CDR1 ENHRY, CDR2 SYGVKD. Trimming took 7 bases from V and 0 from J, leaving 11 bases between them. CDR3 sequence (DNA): TGTGCCATCAACGGGGGAACTAGCACAGATACGCAGTATTTT. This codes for CAINGGTSTDTQYF.

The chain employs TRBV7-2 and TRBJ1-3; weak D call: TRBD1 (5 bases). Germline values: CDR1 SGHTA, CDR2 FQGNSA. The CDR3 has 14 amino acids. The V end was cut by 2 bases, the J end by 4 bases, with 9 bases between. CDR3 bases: TGTGCCAGCAGCTTACCCAGGGTGGGAAACACCATATATTTT. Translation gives CASSLPRVGNTIYF.

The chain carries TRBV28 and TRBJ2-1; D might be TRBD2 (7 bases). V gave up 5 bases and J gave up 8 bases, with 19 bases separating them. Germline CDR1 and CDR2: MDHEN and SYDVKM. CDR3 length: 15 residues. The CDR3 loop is CASSPRRGQRDEQFF. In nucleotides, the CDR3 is TGTGCCAGCAGTCCTCGGCGGGGGCAAAGGGATGAGCAGTTCTTC.

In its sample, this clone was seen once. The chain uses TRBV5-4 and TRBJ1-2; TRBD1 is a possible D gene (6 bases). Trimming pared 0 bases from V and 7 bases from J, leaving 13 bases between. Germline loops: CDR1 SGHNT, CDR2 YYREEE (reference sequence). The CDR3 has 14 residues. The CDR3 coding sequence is TGTGCCAGCAGCTTGGGGGCAGGGGAGGGTGGCTACACCTTC. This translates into CASSLGAGEGGYTF.

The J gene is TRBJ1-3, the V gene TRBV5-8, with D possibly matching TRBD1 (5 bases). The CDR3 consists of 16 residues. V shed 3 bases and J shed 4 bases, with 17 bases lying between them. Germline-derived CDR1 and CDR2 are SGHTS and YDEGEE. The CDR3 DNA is TGTGCCAGCAGCTCACGGGGACTAATTGGGGGAAACACCATATATTTT. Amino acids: CASSSRGLIGGNTIYF.

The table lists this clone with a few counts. The CDR3 protein is CASIKTGTSNQPQHF. DNA for the CDR3: TGTGCCAGTATTAAGACAGGTACAAGCAATCAGCCCCAGCATTTT. This sequence joins TRBV19 and TRBJ1-5; tentatively, D is TRBD1 (6 bases). The germline V and J ends were trimmed by 7 bases and 1 base, with 14 bases remaining between them. CDR3 length: 15 amino acids. Germline V lookup: CDR1 LNHDA, CDR2 SQIVND (reference sequence).

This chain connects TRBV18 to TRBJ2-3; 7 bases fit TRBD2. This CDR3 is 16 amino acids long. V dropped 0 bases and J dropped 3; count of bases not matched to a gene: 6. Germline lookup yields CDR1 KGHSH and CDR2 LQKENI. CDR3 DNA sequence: TGTGCCAGCTCACCACCGGGGGGGGGAGTGACAGATACGCAGTATTTT. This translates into CASSPPGGGVTDTQYF. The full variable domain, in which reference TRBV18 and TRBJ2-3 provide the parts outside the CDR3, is NAGVMQNPRHLVRRRGQEARLRCSPMKGHSHVYWYRQLPEEGLKFMVYLQKENIIDESGMPKERFSAEFPKEGPSILRIQQVVRGDSAAYFCASSPPGGGVTDTQYFGPGTRLTVL.

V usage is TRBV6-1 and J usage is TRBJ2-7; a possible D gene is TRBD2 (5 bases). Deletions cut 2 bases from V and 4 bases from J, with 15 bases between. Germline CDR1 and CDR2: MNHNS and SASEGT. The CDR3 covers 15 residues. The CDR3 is CASSENRARGYEQYF. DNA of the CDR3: TGTGCCAGCAGTGAAAATCGGGCTAGAGGGTACGAGCAGTACTTC.

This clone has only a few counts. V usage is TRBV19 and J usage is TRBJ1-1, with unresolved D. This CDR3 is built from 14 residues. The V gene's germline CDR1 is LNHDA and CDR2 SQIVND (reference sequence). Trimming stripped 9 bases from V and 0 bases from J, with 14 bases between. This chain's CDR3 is CASSPANVNTEAFF. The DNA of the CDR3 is TGTGCCAGCTCCCCCGCGAACGTGAACACTGAAGCTTTCTTT. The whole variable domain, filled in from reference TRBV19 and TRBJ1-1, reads DGGITQSPKYLFRKEGQNVTLSCEQNLNHDAMYWYRQDPGQGLRLIYYSQIVNDFQKGDIAEGYSVSREKKESFPLTVTSAQKNPTAFYLCASSPANVNTEAFFGQGTRLTVV.

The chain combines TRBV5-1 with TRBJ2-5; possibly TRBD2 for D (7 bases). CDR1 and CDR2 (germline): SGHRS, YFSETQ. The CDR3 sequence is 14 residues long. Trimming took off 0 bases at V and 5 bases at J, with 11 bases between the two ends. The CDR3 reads CASSLDGGLETQYF. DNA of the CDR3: TGCGCCAGCAGCTTGGACGGGGGGCTGGAGACCCAGTACTTC.

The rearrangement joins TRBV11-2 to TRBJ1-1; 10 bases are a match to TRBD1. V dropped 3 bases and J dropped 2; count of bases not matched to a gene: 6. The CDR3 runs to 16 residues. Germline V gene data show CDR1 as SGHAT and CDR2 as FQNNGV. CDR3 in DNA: TGTGCCAGCAGCTTTTGGGGACAGGGGCGAAACACTGAAGCTTTCTTT. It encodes CASSFWGQGRNTEAFF.

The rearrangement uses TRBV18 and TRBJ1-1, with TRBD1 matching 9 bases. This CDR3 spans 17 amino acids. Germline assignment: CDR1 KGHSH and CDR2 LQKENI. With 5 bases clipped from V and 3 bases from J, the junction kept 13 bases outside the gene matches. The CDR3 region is CASSTTQGAQTDTEAFF. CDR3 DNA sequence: TGTGCCAGCTCAACAACACAGGGGGCCCAGACGGACACTGAAGCTTTCTTT.